The subject of this entry is one TCR beta chain. These data originate in a study of blood T cell repertoires in COVID-19. Trimming pared 4 bases from V and 4 bases from J, leaving 16 bases between. The CDR3 has 15 residues. Germline CDR1 and CDR2: LGHDT and YNNKEL (reference sequence). Clones were read by immunoSEQ multiplex PCR, and TCRdb kept only the in-frame ones, dropping some. There are approximately 240,000 clones in the sample; almost 85% occur only once, and roughly 4% lies in the top ten. The rearrangement uses TRBV3-1 (or the pseudogene TRBV3-2) and TRBJ1-2, with D uncertain. The receptor was isolated from a man between 50 and 59 years old with acute or convalescent COVID-19. The sample comprised peripheral blood. The DNA for the CDR3 is TGTGCCAGCAGCCGGGAGGGTTCGAGGGTCTATGGCTACACCTTC. It encodes CASSREGSRVYGYTF.